This T cell receptor beta chain was observed in a study of blood T cell repertoires in COVID-19. Turning to the study itself: PBMCs, B-cell-depleted T cells, or T cells provided the cDNA or gDNA that made up the material.

This CDR3 spans 16 amino acids. Trimming removed 5 bases from V and 7 bases from J; junction bases left unmatched: 13. Germline V gene sequence: CDR1 SGHNT, CDR2 YENEEA. The sample holds a few counts of this clone. Repertoires were generated with immunoSEQ multiplex PCR, while TCRdb's copy carries only in-frame clones and drops some. The profile shows over 250,000 clones, around 85% of them singletons. The rearrangement uses TRBV11-3 and TRBJ1-5; 8 nucleotides match TRBD1. This receptor was taken from a woman in her 70s with acute or convalescent COVID-19. The sequencing input was peripheral blood. The CDR3 protein is CASSQGGGQGYQPQHF. The CDR3 DNA reads TGTGCCAGCAGCCAGGGGGGAGGACAGGGATACCAGCCCCAGCATTTT.